The entry below describes one T cell receptor beta chain. The antigen is undetermined. V was shortened by 5 bases and J by 3 bases, with 11 bases between the two germline ends. From germline, CDR1 is SGHAT and CDR2 FQNNGV. The CDR3 is 13 amino acids. Sequencing in the ViraFEST assay came after antigen-specific CD4+ T cells had been expanded with viral peptide pools, which were used to stimulate PBMC. The culture ran for around nine days, and then CD4+ T cells were isolated. None of these healthy vaccinees had been infected with SARS-CoV-2 before vaccination. Wells containing two million PBMC each were cultured with 10 IU/ml IL-2 and 8.5 to 10 ug/ml peptides. Half-medium changes using IL-2 medium occurred on days 3 and 7. This entry comes from a study of vaccination effects on CD4 cells after COVID-19. Study-level information: Each participant received a vaccine that was either BNT162b2 or mRNA-1273, given as two doses.

Clones were sequenced by immunoSEQ multiplex PCR, and TCRdb holds only the in-frame ones, with some missing. The sample shows about 27,000 clones, 65% to 75% of them seen only once. Study-wide results and limits: Common cold coronavirus cross-reactivity was shown by only 1 of 255 vaccine-induced clones in healthy vaccinees.

The material was CD4+ T cells from PBMCs cultured with SARS-CoV-2 spike peptides, obtained before COVID-19 vaccination. This receptor was identified in a human donor who received a COVID-19 vaccine. The chain recombines TRBV11-2 with TRBJ2-7; perhaps TRBD2 as D (5 bases). CDR3: CASSPEGNYEQYF. CDR3 nucleotides: TGTGCCAGCAGCCCCGAGGGTAACTACGAGCAGTACTTC.